The entry below gives a single TCR beta chain sequence along with its context. Germline lookup yields CDR1 MDHEN and CDR2 SYDVKM. CDR3 length equals 14 residues. Trimming removed 7 bases at V and 3 bases at J, with 15 bases between. The source of the sample is a study of blood T cell repertoires in COVID-19. Assay used: immunoSEQ multiplex PCR; TCRdb lists only in-frame clones, some missing. In the table there are some 220,000 clones, around 81% of which are singletons. The specimen sequenced was peripheral blood. This sequence originates from a woman between 55 and 75 years old with acute or convalescent COVID-19. The chain couples TRBV28 to TRBJ1-2; D possibly corresponds to TRBD1 (5 bases). The CDR3 region is CASTPPGLYYGYTF. The CDR3 DNA reads as TGTGCCAGCACCCCCCCGGGACTCTACTATGGCTACACCTTC.